The 29 T cell receptor beta chains presented below share a single source sample, sequenced in a study of blood T cells in healthy people across ages. Through a sample-barcoded 5' primer and a J-beta primer mix, a second PCR was run for about 6 to 11 cycles. In TCRdb, the 5' RACE reads were re-called with MiXCR into one record per CDR3 protein. In the table there are about 730,000 distinct CDR3 sequences, roughly two fifths of which are singletons. The sequenced material came from blood. The receptor source for this set is an older woman in good health.

The chain uses TRBV7-8 and TRBJ2-3; 12 bases fit TRBD2. There are 13 residues in the CDR3. From germline, CDR1 is SGHVS and CDR2 FQNEAQ. V lost 6 bases to trimming and J lost 7 bases; unmatched junction nucleotides: 2. CDR3 in amino acids: CASRTSGSYTQYF. CDR3 bases: TGTGCCAGCAGGACTAGCGGGAGTTATACGCAGTATTTT.

The rearrangement links TRBV28 to TRBJ2-5; possible D gene TRBD1, 5 bases. Gene TRBJ2-7 matches the end of the DNA better, so the J call may be wrong. The CDR3 runs 15 residues. Per germline, CDR1 MDHEN and CDR2 SYDVKM. CDR3 sequence (DNA): TGTGCCAGCAGTCCCCCAGGGAAAGGGTTCCACGAGCAGTACTTC. It encodes CASSPPGKGFHEQYF.

V usage is TRBV29-1 and J usage is TRBJ2-7, with 9 bases aligning to TRBD2. Germline V gene sequence: CDR1 SQVTM, CDR2 ANQGSEA. V lost 5 bases and J lost 2; bases outside the gene matches: 7. CDR3 length: 14 amino acids. In DNA form, the CDR3 reads TGCAGCGTTAAGATGGGACTAGCAGCCTACGAGCAGTACTTC. This sequence encodes CSVKMGLAAYEQYF.

This clonotype was seen a handful of times. This sequence joins TRBV6-5 and TRBJ2-7, with 9 bases aligning to TRBD2. In germline, CDR1 is MNHEY, CDR2 SVGAGI. This CDR3 is built from 17 residues. The V gene end was trimmed by 2 bases and the J gene end by 7 bases; junction bases not matched to a gene: 15. CDR3 region: CASSYGEAGGRASEQYF. The CDR3 bases are TGTGCCAGCAGTTACGGAGAGGCGGGCGGGAGGGCCTCTGAGCAGTACTTC.

This clonotype has a handful of counts. The V and J genes are TRBV6-6 and TRBJ2-2; D is unresolved. Between the trimmed V and J ends, which lost 3 bases and 0 bases, there was a span of 11 bases. The CDR3 loop spans 16 amino acids. Germline CDR1 MNHNY, CDR2 SVGAGI (reference sequence). CDR3 sequence reads: CASSYPGQTNTGELFF. The CDR3 DNA sequence: TGTGCCAGCAGTTATCCGGGCCAGACGAACACCGGGGAGCTGTTTTTT.

This rearrangement joins TRBV6-2 or TRBV6-3 to TRBJ2-1; a possible D gene is TRBD2 (6 bases). Trimming left V 5 bases short and J 4 bases short, with 9 bases between. The CDR3 sequence is 13 residues long. Germline CDR1 MNHEY, CDR2 SVGEGT. The CDR3 loop is CASSDGTYNEQFF. The DNA of the CDR3 is TGTGCCAGCAGTGACGGGACTTACAATGAGCAGTTCTTC.

The J gene is TRBJ2-1, the V gene TRBV28; 10 nucleotides line up with TRBD1. Germline V lookup: CDR1 MDHEN, CDR2 SYDVKM. This CDR3 region has 14 residues. J gave up 11 bases and V 4 bases, and 8 bases lay outside the gene matches. CDR3 in amino acids: CASSSSGTGDQQFF. The CDR3, as DNA: TGTGCCAGCAGTTCCTCCGGGACAGGGGACCAGCAGTTCTTC.

Notes on this clonotype: At one end, the junction sequence differs from germline, possibly due to a read error. The CDR3 DNA reads as TGTGCCCGCAGATCCGGGACGTGGAGCTCCTACGAGCAGTACTTC. Translating gives CARRSGTWSSYEQYF. The chain joins TRBV27 to TRBJ2-7; the D gene could be TRBD1 or TRBD2 (5 bases each). Germline V lookup: CDR1 MNHEY, CDR2 SMNVEV (reference sequence). The CDR3 spans 15 residues.

This clonotype was seen a few times. The V and J genes are TRBV20-1 and TRBJ2-1; 15 bases align to TRBD2. After removal of 6 bases from V and 0 bases from J, the junction contained 6 bases not matched to a gene. This CDR3 has 17 amino acids. The V gene's germline CDR1 is DFQATT and CDR2 SNEGSKA (reference sequence). The CDR3 region has the DNA TGCAGTGCCAAGGGACTAGCGGGAGGCATCTCCTACAATGAGCAGTTCTTC. Translating it yields CSAKGLAGGISYNEQFF.

This clonotype was observed a few times. The chain has TRBV12-3 or TRBV12-4 and TRBJ2-1; TRBD2 agrees at 9 bases. The CDR3 extends over 15 amino acids. The trim removed 0 bases at V and 4 bases at J, leaving 1 base unmatched. The CDR3 DNA sequence: TGTGCCAGCAGTTTAGCCAGCGGGAGGTACAATGAGCAGTTCTTC. It codes for CASSLASGRYNEQFF.

This clonotype was counted only a few times. The chain joins TRBV7-2 to TRBJ2-1; D perhaps matches TRBD1 (6 bases). The CDR3 is 18 amino acids. Germline CDR1 reads SGHTA; CDR2 reads FQGNSA. V lost 1 base and J lost 7, with 23 bases in between. The CDR3 coding sequence is TGTGCCAGCAGCTTAGTTAAGAGGAAACTACCCCAGGGGAATGAGCAGTTCTTC. Its translation: CASSLVKRKLPQGNEQFF. The full variable domain, with the rest looked up from reference TRBV7-2 and TRBJ2-1, is GAGVSQSPSNKVTEKGKDVELRCDPISGHTALYWYRQSLGQGLEFLIYFQGNSAPDKSGLPSDRFSAERTGGSVSTLTIQRTQQEDSAVYLCASSLVKRKLPQGNEQFFGPGTRLTVL.

This clonotype was seen more than once but under ten times. The V call is TRBV7-9, the J call TRBJ2-7; 7 positions match TRBD1. The CDR3 sequence is 14 residues long. The germline V gene has CDR1 SEHNR and CDR2 FQNEAQ (reference sequence). Losses at the gene ends were 3 bases for V and 3 bases for J; bases not matched to a gene: 5. CDR3 bases: TGTGCCAGCAGCTTTACCGGGACAGACTACGAGCAGTACTTC. Residues: CASSFTGTDYEQYF.

V is TRBV28 and J is TRBJ2-7; D is uncertain. The J call could be wrong; TRBJ2-5 is a better fit for the DNA end. This CDR3 is 14 amino acids long. Germline CDR1 is MDHEN and CDR2 is SYDVKM. The CDR3 DNA is TGTGCCAGCAGTTTTGTGGGTGAACTAGAGACCCAGTACTTC. It translates to CASSFVGELETQYF.

The chain combines TRBV7-2 with TRBJ1-5, with unresolved D. Germline V gives CDR1 SGHTA, CDR2 FQGNSA. V gave up 7 bases and J gave up 2 bases, with 12 bases separating them. The CDR3 length is 14 residues. CDR3 nucleotides: TGTGCCAGCACTTTAATGCCCGGCAATCAGCCCCAGCATTTT. Translation: CASTLMPGNQPQHF.

This clonotype was counted ten times or more. The V gene is TRBV29-1, the J gene TRBJ2-3; 7 bases agree with TRBD1. Losses at the gene ends were 7 bases for V and 5 bases for J; bases not matched to a gene: 6. The CDR3 extends over 12 amino acids. CDR1 and CDR2 from the germline V gene are SQVTM and ANQGSEA. In nucleotides, the CDR3 is TGCAGCGCGGGACAGTCGGGAGATACGCAGTATTTT. Translated, it gives CSAGQSGDTQYF.

The chain combines TRBV3-1 with TRBJ2-4; D remains unclear. Germline CDR1 reads LGHDT; CDR2 reads YNNKEL (reference sequence). V shed 1 base and J shed 0 bases, with 13 bases lying between them. The CDR3 spans 17 residues. The CDR3 DNA follows: TGTGCCAGCAGCCAAGGGTCGGTCACACTAGCCAAAAACATTCAGTACTTC. Residues: CASSQGSVTLAKNIQYF.

The V and J genes are TRBV29-1 and TRBJ2-5; TRBD1 might be the D (5 bases). The CDR3 runs to 12 residues. Deletions cut 6 bases from V and 7 bases from J, with 15 bases between. Germline lookup yields CDR1 SQVTM and CDR2 ANQGSEA. CDR3 protein: CSVLTGYGTQYF. The CDR3 region has the DNA TGCAGCGTCCTTACAGGATACGGGACCCAGTACTTC.

This chain joins TRBV28 and TRBJ2-7; 7 bases line up with TRBD2. The trim removed 7 bases at V and 0 bases at J, leaving 6 bases unmatched. There are 14 residues in the CDR3. Germline values: CDR1 MDHEN, CDR2 SYDVKM. The CDR3 is CASIKSSGSYEQYF. DNA of the CDR3: TGTGCCAGCATAAAATCTAGCGGCTCCTACGAGCAGTACTTC.

This rearrangement joins TRBV5-1 to TRBJ2-7; TRBD1 aligns across 7 bases. The J segment lost 4 bases and the V segment lost 4 bases, leaving 14 bases of the junction unmatched. The CDR3 runs to 16 residues. In germline, CDR1 is SGHRS, CDR2 YFSETQ. CDR3 sequence: CASSDALGTVIYEQYF. The CDR3 coding sequence is TGCGCCAGCAGCGACGCCCTCGGGACAGTGATTTACGAGCAGTACTTC.

Many counts were recorded for this clonotype. The rearrangement links TRBV20-1 to TRBJ2-1; possible D gene TRBD2, 6 bases. The germline CDR1 and CDR2 sequences are DFQATT and SNEGSKA (reference sequence). This CDR3 spans 11 amino acids. Trimming shortened V by 6 bases and J by 14 bases, and 17 bases separated the two germline ends. The CDR3 protein is CSARDFPEEFF. The CDR3 DNA reads as TGCAGTGCCAGGGACTTTCCGGAGGAGTTCTTC.

Regarding this clonotype: This clone may be a read error of a much larger clone one base away. This rearrangement joins TRBV18 to TRBJ2-1, with D tentatively TRBD1 or TRBD2 (5 bases each). There are 16 residues in the CDR3. The V end lost 0 bases, the J end lost 3 bases, and 12 bases lay between the germline ends. Germline CDR1 reads KGHSH; CDR2 reads LQKENI. CDR3 loop: CASSPPGDGLYNEQFF. The CDR3 DNA reads TGTGCCAGCTCACCACCGGGGGACGGCCTCTACAATGAGCAGTTCTTC.

The table lists this clonotype with a few counts. The CDR3 reads CASSYSVGGLPDTQYF. CDR3 coding DNA: TGTGCCAGCAGTTACTCGGTGGGAGGCTTGCCAGATACGCAGTATTTT. This rearrangement joins TRBV6-2 or TRBV6-3 to TRBJ2-3; tentatively, D is TRBD2 (6 bases). V gave up 0 bases and J gave up 4 bases, with 14 bases separating them. Germline-derived CDR1 and CDR2 are MNHEY and SVGEGT. The CDR3 runs to 16 residues.

The rearrangement links TRBV20-1 to TRBJ1-2; TRBD1 agrees at 8 bases. The ends lost 5 bases at V and 5 bases at J; junction bases unmatched: 7. Germline V gene lookup returns CDR1 DFQATT and CDR2 SNEGSKA (reference sequence). The CDR3 is made up of 13 amino acids. As DNA, the CDR3 is TGCAGTGCTTCAGGGGGCGAGCCTTATGGCTACACCTTC. It is translated as CSASGGEPYGYTF.

Regarding this clonotype: It may be a read error: a sequence one base away is much more abundant. J is TRBJ2-3 and V is TRBV7-2; 12 bases match TRBD2. The CDR3 sequence is 15 residues long. CDR1 and CDR2 from the germline V gene are SGHTA and FQGNSA. The CDR3 region is CASSPTSGRPDMQYF. Here the CDR3 DNA reads TGTGCCAGCAGCCCTACTAGCGGGAGGCCAGATATGCAGTATTTT.

The chain has TRBV27 and TRBJ1-4, with a possible D match to TRBD1 (5 bases). The CDR3 runs to 13 residues. Germline V gene sequence: CDR1 MNHEY, CDR2 SMNVEV (reference sequence). V lost 6 bases, J lost 8 bases, and 13 bases lay in between. The CDR3 reads CASRRTRNEKLFF. Here the CDR3 DNA reads TGTGCCAGCAGACGGACAAGAAACGAAAAACTGTTTTTT.

This clonotype was seen only once. The gene calls are TRBV4-1 and TRBJ2-5, with D unresolved. The J call could be wrong; TRBJ2-7 is a better fit for the DNA end. The CDR3 has 15 residues. Germline CDR1 and CDR2: MGHRA and YSYEKL. This chain's CDR3 is CASSQERVHTYEQYF. CDR3 in DNA: TGCGCCAGCAGCCAAGAAAGGGTCCATACCTACGAGCAGTACTTC.

The rearrangement uses TRBV4-2 and TRBJ1-4, with 9 nucleotides matching TRBD1. The CDR3 sequence is 16 residues long. Trimming cost V 3 bases and J 5 bases; bases outside gene matches: 7. Germline V gives CDR1 LGHNA, CDR2 YNFKEQ. The CDR3: CASSQGPGQGNEKLFF. CDR3 bases: TGTGCCAGCAGCCAGGGCCCGGGACAGGGAAATGAAAAACTGTTTTTT.

This clonotype was picked up a small number of times. The chain couples TRBV12-3 or TRBV12-4 to TRBJ1-2, with unresolved D. V dropped 6 bases and J dropped 4 bases, with 12 bases sitting between them. The CDR3 runs 13 residues. The CDR3 DNA sequence: TGTGCCAGCAGCCCTGACCTGACCTATGGCTACACCTTC. Its protein product is CASSPDLTYGYTF.

This clonotype has a handful of counts. The chain combines TRBV7-2 with TRBJ2-7; 7 nucleotides match TRBD2. With 0 bases clipped from V and 6 bases from J, the junction kept 11 bases outside the gene matches. The CDR3 sequence is 16 residues long. Per germline, CDR1 SGHTA and CDR2 FQGNSA. The CDR3 spells CASSLAIGRESVEQYF. DNA for the CDR3: TGTGCCAGCAGCTTAGCTATCGGGCGGGAGTCCGTCGAGCAGTACTTC.